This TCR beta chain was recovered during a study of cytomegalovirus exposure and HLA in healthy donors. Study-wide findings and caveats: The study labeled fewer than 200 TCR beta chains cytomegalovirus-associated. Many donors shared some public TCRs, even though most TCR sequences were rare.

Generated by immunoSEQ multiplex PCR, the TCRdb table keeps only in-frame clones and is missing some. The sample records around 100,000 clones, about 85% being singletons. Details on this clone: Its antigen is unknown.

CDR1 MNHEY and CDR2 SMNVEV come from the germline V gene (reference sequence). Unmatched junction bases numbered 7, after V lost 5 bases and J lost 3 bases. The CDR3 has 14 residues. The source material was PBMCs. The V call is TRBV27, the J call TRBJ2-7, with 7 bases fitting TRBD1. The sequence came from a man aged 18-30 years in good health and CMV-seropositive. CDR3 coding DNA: TGTGCCAGCAGTGGCCAGGGGGTTCGCTACGAGCAGTACTTC. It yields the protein CASSGQGVRYEQYF.